These 31 T cell receptor beta chains were all obtained from the same sample, sequenced in a study of shared clonotypes between healthy human individuals. Here immunoSEQ multiplex PCR was the method, and the copy in TCRdb shows in-frame clones only, minus some. The data contain 950,000 to 1,100,000 clones, around 74% of them singletons. The sequencing input was memory CD4+ T cells sorted from blood. Described subset: CD45RA-negative fraction. The receptors derive from a man between 18 and 29 years old in good health.

The V call is TRBV5-6, the J call TRBJ2-5; perhaps TRBD2 as D (6 bases). CDR1 and CDR2 from the germline V gene are SGHDT and YYEEEE. The CDR3 extends over 16 amino acids. The V gene lost 4 bases and the J gene lost 1 base, with 17 bases spanning the gap. In DNA, the CDR3 is TGTGCCAGCAGCCAGGGACGTTTAGCGGTCCAAGAGACCCAGTACTTC. It codes for CASSQGRLAVQETQYF.

J is TRBJ2-3 and V is TRBV18; unclear D gene. V lost 1 base and J 6 bases, leaving 8 bases between the germline ends. The CDR3 consists of 13 residues. Per the germline V gene, CDR1 is KGHSH and CDR2 is LQKENI. The chain's CDR3 is CASSPHTQDTQYF. The CDR3, as DNA: TGTGCCAGCTCACCACACACCCAGGATACGCAGTATTTT.

This chain links TRBV5-1 with TRBJ2-7; D is possibly TRBD1 (5 bases). In germline, CDR1 is SGHRS, CDR2 YFSETQ. Trimming shortened V by 7 bases and J by 0 bases, and 14 bases separated the two germline ends. The CDR3 has 14 amino acids. CDR3 amino acids: CASCKQDNSYEQYF. The CDR3 DNA is TGCGCCAGCTGTAAACAGGATAACTCCTACGAGCAGTACTTC. The full variable domain, rest sourced from reference TRBV5-1 and TRBJ2-7, is KAGVTQTPRYLIKTRGQQVTLSCSPISGHRSVSWYQQTPGQGLQFLFEYFSETQRNKGNFPGRFSGRQFSNSRSEMNVSTLELGDSALYLCASCKQDNSYEQYFGPGTRLTVT.

This chain connects TRBV9 to TRBJ2-1, with D perhaps TRBD1 (6 bases). V lost 4 bases and J 5 bases, leaving 16 bases between the germline ends. There are 15 residues in the CDR3. Per the germline V gene, CDR1 is SGDLS and CDR2 is YYNGEE. The CDR3 loop is CASSPRTVPDNEQFF. In nucleotides, the CDR3 is TGTGCCAGCAGCCCTCGGACAGTCCCAGACAATGAGCAGTTCTTC. Full variable domain (outside the CDR3, taken from reference TRBV9 and TRBJ2-1): DSGVTQTPKHLITATGQRVTLRCSPRSGDLSVYWYQQSLDQGLQFLIQYYNGEERAKGNILERFSAQQFPDLHSELNLSSLELGDSALYFCASSPRTVPDNEQFFGPGTRLTVL.

This clone appeared a few times. The chain links TRBV7-9 to TRBJ2-5; maybe TRBD2 (5 bases). V lost 11 bases, J lost 4 bases, and 14 bases lay in between. The V gene's germline CDR1 is SEHNR and CDR2 FQNEAQ (reference sequence). The length of the CDR3 is 12 residues. CDR3 residues: CAPEAAGETQYF. In DNA form, the CDR3 reads TGTGCCCCCGAAGCCGCGGGAGAGACCCAGTACTTC.

This chain connects TRBV5-1 to TRBJ2-1; 9 bases match TRBD2. The CDR3 is 18 amino acids. Germline-derived CDR1 and CDR2 are SGHRS and YFSETQ. Trimming at V came to 4 bases and at J to 4 bases, leaving 15 bases not matched to a gene. This chain's CDR3 is CASSPSKLSGGNYNEQFF. CDR3 nucleotide sequence: TGCGCCAGCAGCCCGTCAAAACTTAGCGGGGGAAATTACAATGAGCAGTTCTTC.

The chain uses TRBV6-5 and TRBJ1-5; TRBD1 might be the D (6 bases). This CDR3 comprises 15 residues. Per the germline V gene, CDR1 is MNHEY and CDR2 is SVGAGI. V was cut by 7 bases and J by 1 base, with 14 bases left in between. CDR3 sequence reads: CASKKQGTSNQPQHF. In nucleotides, the CDR3 is TGTGCCAGCAAGAAACAGGGTACGAGCAATCAGCCCCAGCATTTT.

This CDR3 is CASSWTSGGVLNEQFF. In DNA form, the CDR3 reads TGTGCCAGCAGCTGGACTAGCGGGGGGGTCTTGAATGAGCAGTTCTTC. The rearrangement joins TRBV5-6 to TRBJ2-1; TRBD2 matches at 15 bases. The V gene end was trimmed by 3 bases and the J gene end by 7 bases; junction bases not matched to a gene: 5. CDR3 length: 16 amino acids. From germline, CDR1 is SGHDT and CDR2 YYEEEE.

This chain joins TRBV6-5 and TRBJ2-5, with TRBD2 matching 8 bases. Trimming cost V 7 bases and J 7 bases; bases outside gene matches: 8. Germline lookup yields CDR1 MNHEY and CDR2 SVGAGI. CDR3 length: 13 amino acids. The CDR3 region is CASTTLAASTQYF. The CDR3 nucleotides read TGTGCCAGCACTACACTAGCGGCCTCGACCCAGTACTTC.

V and J are TRBV5-8 and TRBJ2-3, with 9 bases identical to TRBD2. The length of the CDR3 is 16 residues. Germline CDR1 SGHTS, CDR2 YDEGEE. With 4 bases clipped from V and 3 bases from J, the junction kept 9 bases outside the gene matches. In DNA, the CDR3 is TGTGCCAGCAGCGCCAATAGCGGGAGCAAGACAGATACGCAGTATTTT. Translated: CASSANSGSKTDTQYF.

Written as DNA, the CDR3 is TGTGCCAGCAGCCCCCCTCGACAGGGACCTAATGAAAAACTGTTTTTT. This codes for CASSPPRQGPNEKLFF. The chain couples TRBV27 to TRBJ1-4; 7 bases fit TRBD1. V lost 6 bases, J lost 3 bases, and 10 bases stayed unmatched. CDR3 length equals 16 residues. Germline loops: CDR1 MNHEY, CDR2 SMNVEV (reference sequence). Drawing the rest from reference TRBV27 and TRBJ1-4, the complete variable domain is EAQVTQNPRYLITVTGKKLTVTCSQNMNHEYMSWYRQDPGLGLRQIYYSMNVEVTDKGDVPEGYKVSRKEKRNFPLILESPSPNQTSLYFCASSPPRQGPNEKLFFGSGTQLSVL.

The chain links TRBV2 to TRBJ1-1; 7 bases agree with TRBD1. The CDR3 is made up of 15 amino acids. From germline, CDR1 is SNHLY and CDR2 FYNNEI. The junction had 5 bases not matched to a gene; V was cut back by 2 bases and J by 2 bases. The CDR3 DNA reads as TGTGCCAGCAGTGAAAGGGCAGGGGGAAACACTGAAGCTTTCTTT. Amino acid sequence: CASSERAGGNTEAFF. Full variable domain (rest looked up from reference TRBV2 and TRBJ1-1): EPEVTQTPSHQVTQMGQEVILRCVPISNHLYFYWYRQILGQKVEFLVSFYNNEISEKSEIFDDQFSVERPDGSNFTLKIRSTKLEDSAMYFCASSERAGGNTEAFFGQGTRLTVV.

Only a few counts were recorded for this clone. The rearrangement joins TRBV6-1 to TRBJ1-5; no reliable D call. The CDR3 is made up of 13 amino acids. Per germline, CDR1 MNHNS and CDR2 SASEGT. V was trimmed by 6 bases and J by 0 bases, leaving 6 bases between them. The CDR3 loop reads CASRDNSNQPQHF. DNA of the CDR3: TGTGCCAGCAGGGATAATAGCAATCAGCCCCAGCATTTT.

The V and J genes are TRBV9 and TRBJ2-2; 11 positions agree with TRBD1. Germline loops: CDR1 SGDLS, CDR2 YYNGEE. The J segment lost 5 bases and the V segment lost 4 bases, leaving 10 bases of the junction unmatched. The CDR3 runs 17 residues. The CDR3 protein is CASSPRAGTGGTGELFF. As DNA, the CDR3 is TGTGCCAGCAGCCCCAGGGCCGGGACAGGGGGGACCGGGGAGCTGTTTTTT.

This clone appeared a few times. J is TRBJ2-1 and V is TRBV11-2; D not certain. Germline CDR1 reads SGHAT; CDR2 reads FQNNGV. The V end was cut by 1 base, the J end by 7 bases, with 17 bases between. The CDR3 covers 16 residues. CDR3 nucleotides: TGTGCCAGCAGCTTAGGGCCTCCCCGACTCATAAATGAGCAGTTCTTC. Its protein product is CASSLGPPRLINEQFF. Full variable domain (rest looked up from reference TRBV11-2 and TRBJ2-1): EAGVAQSPRYKIIEKRQSVAFWCNPISGHATLYWYQQILGQGPKLLIQFQNNGVVDDSQLPKDRFSAERLKGVDSTLKIQPAKLEDSAVYLCASSLGPPRLINEQFFGPGTRLTVL.

The chain recombines TRBV5-4 with TRBJ2-7, with a possible D match to TRBD2 (5 bases). Germline V lookup: CDR1 SGHNT, CDR2 YYREEE (reference sequence). The CDR3 covers 14 residues. Trimming removed 4 bases from V and 1 base from J, with 12 bases in between. CDR3: CASSPAGSSYEQYF. CDR3 in DNA: TGTGCCAGCAGCCCGGCGGGCAGTTCCTACGAGCAGTACTTC. Using reference TRBV5-4 and TRBJ2-7 for the parts outside the CDR3, the full variable domain is ETGVTQSPTHLIKTRGQQVTLRCSSQSGHNTVSWYQQALGQGPQFIFQYYREEENGRGNFPPRFSGLQFPNYSSELNVNALELDDSALYLCASSPAGSSYEQYFGPGTRLTVT.

With respect to this clone: This specimen includes other DNA sequences encoding the same CDR3. The rearrangement joins TRBV6-1 to TRBJ1-1; the D is unclear. Germline loops: CDR1 MNHNS, CDR2 SASEGT. Trimming pared 3 bases from V and 3 bases from J, leaving 5 bases between. CDR3 length equals 12 residues. Here the CDR3 reads CASSDGDTEAFF. Here the CDR3 DNA reads TGTGCCAGCAGTGACGGGGACACTGAAGCTTTCTTT.

V and J are TRBV30 and TRBJ1-2, with D unclear. Germline V gives CDR1 GTSNPN, CDR2 SVGIG (reference sequence). Trimming removed 5 bases at V and 4 bases at J, with 20 bases between. The CDR3 has 15 residues. The CDR3: CAWGPQLLGPYGYTF. The CDR3 DNA sequence: TGTGCCTGGGGTCCTCAACTGCTCGGCCCCTATGGCTACACCTTC.

The chain carries TRBV2 and TRBJ1-3; D unclear. Trimming took 4 bases from V and 2 from J, leaving 12 bases between them. The CDR3 consists of 15 residues. CDR1 SNHLY and CDR2 FYNNEI come from the germline V gene. The CDR3 spells CASSGARTPGNTIYF. Here the CDR3 DNA reads TGTGCCAGCAGTGGGGCCCGAACCCCTGGAAACACCATATATTTT.

This chain connects TRBV6-5 to TRBJ1-5; a weak D match, TRBD1 (5 bases). With 6 bases removed from V and 7 bases from J, the gap between germline ends came to 13 bases. The CDR3 extends over 13 amino acids. From germline, CDR1 is MNHEY and CDR2 SVGAGI. CDR3: CASSLGPGQPQHF. The DNA for the CDR3 is TGTGCCAGCAGCCTGGGACCGGGGCAGCCCCAGCATTTT.

The chain carries TRBV4-2 and TRBJ1-4, with 11 bases aligning to TRBD1. Germline values: CDR1 LGHNA, CDR2 YNFKEQ. The CDR3 loop spans 15 amino acids. V lost 5 bases and J lost 7; bases outside the gene matches: 6. CDR3 nucleotide sequence: TGTGCCAGCAGCGCGGTCGGGACAGGGGGTGAAAAACTGTTTTTT. Translation: CASSAVGTGGEKLFF.

This rearrangement joins TRBV7-9 to TRBJ1-4; D unclear. Deletions cut 0 bases from V and 8 bases from J, with 7 bases between. CDR3 length: 13 amino acids. Germline-derived CDR1 and CDR2 are SEHNR and FQNEAQ (reference sequence). In DNA, the CDR3 is TGTGCCAGCAGCTTAGCCGCCTTAGAAAAACTGTTTTTT. Residues: CASSLAALEKLFF.

This sequence joins TRBV6-1 and TRBJ1-5; D is possibly TRBD1 (6 bases). There are 14 residues in the CDR3. V was shortened by 5 bases and J by 4 bases, with 12 bases between the two germline ends. In germline, CDR1 is MNHNS, CDR2 SASEGT. The CDR3 nucleotides are TGTGCCAGCAGTTCAGGGGCTCATAATCAGCCCCAGCATTTT. Translation gives CASSSGAHNQPQHF.

For this clone: Additional DNA sequences in this sample encode the identical CDR3. The chain links TRBV30 to TRBJ2-3; D is unresolved. Germline V lookup: CDR1 GTSNPN, CDR2 SVGIG (reference sequence). The CDR3 sequence is 12 residues long. The V gene lost 0 bases and the J gene lost 5 bases, with 6 bases spanning the gap. The CDR3 sequence is CAWSVRGDTQYF. The CDR3 DNA sequence: TGTGCCTGGAGTGTACGTGGAGATACGCAGTATTTT.

The V call is TRBV14, the J call TRBJ2-1, with TRBD2 identical over 15 bases. V shed 4 bases, J shed 9 bases, and the junction held 7 bases outside the gene matches. The V gene's germline CDR1 is SGHDN and CDR2 FVKESK. CDR3 length: 16 amino acids. The CDR3 DNA reads as TGTGCCAGCAGCCGATGGGGACTAGCGGGGGGTGGTGAGCAGTTCTTC. Its protein product is CASSRWGLAGGGEQFF.

This clone is a singleton in its sample. The gene calls are TRBV28 and TRBJ1-5, with 12 bases that match TRBD1. The V gene end was trimmed by 1 base and the J gene end by 1 base; junction bases not matched to a gene: 2. The CDR3 consists of 17 residues. Germline V lookup: CDR1 MDHEN, CDR2 SYDVKM. The CDR3 sequence is CASSLSGTGGSNQPQHF. CDR3 nucleotide sequence: TGTGCCAGCAGTTTATCCGGGACAGGGGGCAGCAATCAGCCCCAGCATTTT.

CDR3 DNA: TGCAGCGTTCACGTCTCTGGAAACACCATATATTTT. Encoded protein: CSVHVSGNTIYF. The J gene is TRBJ1-3, the V gene TRBV29-1; D is unresolved. Germline V gene lookup returns CDR1 SQVTM and CDR2 ANQGSEA. The length of the CDR3 is 12 residues. V was cut by 5 bases and J by 0 bases, with 5 bases left in between. The variable domain in full, with the rest retrieved from reference TRBV29-1 and TRBJ1-3, is SAVISQKPSRDICQRGTSLTIQCQVDSQVTMMFWYRQQPGQSLTLIATANQGSEATYESGFVIDKFPISRPNLTFSTLTVSNMSPEDSSIYLCSVHVSGNTIYFGEGSWLTVV.

The chain joins TRBV5-1 to TRBJ2-1; 10 bases line up with TRBD2. CDR1 and CDR2 (germline): SGHRS, YFSETQ. The CDR3 spans 15 residues. With 4 bases clipped from V and 10 bases from J, the junction kept 11 bases outside the gene matches. The CDR3: CASSEGLAVQGEQFF. The CDR3, as DNA: TGCGCCAGCAGCGAAGGACTAGCGGTCCAAGGGGAGCAGTTCTTC. Together with reference TRBV5-1 and TRBJ2-1, the CDR3 gives the full variable domain: KAGVTQTPRYLIKTRGQQVTLSCSPISGHRSVSWYQQTPGQGLQFLFEYFSETQRNKGNFPGRFSGRQFSNSRSEMNVSTLELGDSALYLCASSEGLAVQGEQFFGPGTRLTVL.

The CDR3 DNA reads as TGCAGCCTTCATGACGGGTCCAGTGACTACACCTTC. Its translation is CSLHDGSSDYTF. The gene calls are TRBV29-1 and TRBJ1-2, with unresolved D. Germline-derived CDR1 and CDR2 are SQVTM and ANQGSEA. This CDR3 contains 12 residues. Between the trimmed V and J ends, which lost 8 bases and 10 bases, there was a span of 20 bases.

The CDR3 protein is CASQGLNTEAFF. DNA of the CDR3: TGCGCCAGCCAGGGATTGAACACTGAAGCTTTCTTT. The chain employs TRBV10-1 and TRBJ1-1; tentatively, D is TRBD1 (5 bases). V lost 8 bases and J 0 bases, leaving 7 bases between the germline ends. The CDR3 is 12 residues long. In germline, CDR1 is WNHNN, CDR2 SYGVQD (reference sequence).

Details on this clone: Other nucleotide sequences from this sample produce the same CDR3. This sequence joins TRBV11-2 and TRBJ1-4; 7 bases agree with TRBD1. V trimming: 5 bases; J trimming: 1 base; junction bases outside the gene matches: 1. The CDR3 sequence is 14 residues long. Germline lookup yields CDR1 SGHAT and CDR2 FQNNGV. Written as DNA, the CDR3 is TGTGCCAGCAGCCCAGGGGGAACTAATGAAAAACTGTTTTTT. Its protein is CASSPGGTNEKLFF.